Listed below are T cell receptor beta chains from one sample, sequenced in a study of shared clonotypes between healthy human individuals. The repertoire was sequenced with immunoSEQ multiplex PCR; TCRdb's copy has only in-frame clones and lacks some. The table includes some 2,500,000 clones, approximately 90% detected once. The sample was naive CD4+ T cells from PBMCs. These receptors all stem from a man younger than 30 in good health. Some clones in this sample may be carry-over from other donors' samples. Each CDR3 is given with its conserved first and last residue. D genes are given only for firm matches. The size entry is marked missing in some rows and otherwise reads once, few, many or a size class.

CAWSADFGQPQHF TGTGCCTGGAGTGCGGATTTCGGTCAGCCCCAGCATTTT TRBJ1-5 TRBV30 NA NA
CASSMGRNTEAFF TGTGCCAGCAGCATGGGACGGAACACTGAAGCTTTCTTT TRBJ1-1 TRBV7-9 NA NA
CASSRGRLGGYTF TGTGCCAGCAGCCGCGGTCGATTGGGTGGCTACACCTTC TRBJ1-2 TRBV14 NA NA
CASTPQGNTEAFF TGTGCCAGCACCCCCCAGGGGAACACTGAAGCTTTCTTT TRBJ1-1 TRBV6-6 few NA
CASSLFPSEPSYEQYF TGTGCCAGCAGCTTATTTCCTAGCGAACCCTCCTACGAGCAGTACTTC TRBJ2-7 TRBV7-6 NA NA
CASSLGGTLPYEQYF TGTGCCAGCAGCTTGGGGGGCACGCTCCCCTACGAGCAGTACTTC TRBJ2-7 TRBV5-4 once NA
CASSLVGTGRTAATQYF TGCGCCAGCAGCTTGGTGGGGACAGGTCGAACGGCGGCGACCCAGTACTTC TRBJ2-5 TRBV5-1 NA TRBD1
CASSQVTSGSPHQETQYF TGTGCCAGCAGCCAAGTGACTAGCGGGAGCCCCCACCAAGAGACCCAGTACTTC TRBJ2-5 TRBV4-2 NA TRBD2
CASSLPPGNTGELFF TGTGCCAGCAGTTTACCCCCAGGGAACACCGGGGAGCTGTTTTTT TRBJ2-2 TRBV28 NA NA
CASSLAGSQETQYF TGTGCCAGCAGCTTAGCAGGGTCCCAAGAGACCCAGTACTTC TRBJ2-5 TRBV7-2 NA NA